This paragraph covers one TCR beta chain sequence. The protocol was immunoSEQ multiplex PCR, while the TCRdb copy is restricted to in-frame clones and leaves out a portion. The profile shows under 200,000 clones, over 80% of them singletons. The sample originates from a study of T cell responses to AZD1222 COVID-19 vaccine. The CDR3 is 13 residues long. V was cut by 6 bases and J by 2 bases, with 8 bases left in between. Looked up from germline, CDR1 is MNHEY and CDR2 is SVGAGI. The receptor was derived from an adult in good health. Sample: peripheral blood, taken on day 0 of AZD1222 vaccination. The chain has TRBV6-5 and TRBJ1-5, with a tentative D call TRBD1 (5 bases). The CDR3 sequence is CASRPQGNQPQHF. CDR3 nucleotides: TGTGCCAGCAGGCCACAGGGCAATCAGCCCCAGCATTTT.